This TCR beta chain was recorded in a study of regulatory T cells in long-lasting Graves disease. Study-wide results and caveats: Patients with persistent disease showed a bias toward TRBV28, TRBJ1-2 and TRBJ2-5. Exclusively peripheral blood, rather than thyroid tissue, was studied.

The CDR3 runs 15 residues. The germline V gene encodes CDR1 LNHDA and CDR2 SQIVND (reference sequence). V lost 5 bases and J lost 7; bases outside the gene matches: 11. Through Arm-PCR of CDR3 regions and iRepertoire HTBI primers, TCR beta libraries were built. TCRdb analysed the multiplex PCR reads with MiXCR anew, one entry per CDR3 protein. The data contain over 450,000 distinct CDR3 sequences, 12% of them seen just once; the ten biggest clones take up roughly 8.9%. Time point indicated: newly diagnosed GD, antithyroid drugs for less than 3 months. Preparation of the TCR library used RNA extracted from PBMCs. Concerning this clonotype: Its antigen remains unidentified.

These data were likewise used in another study, on T cells in Graves' hyperthyroidism and ophthalmopathy.

The source material was peripheral blood mononuclear cells (PBMCs), sampled at new diagnosis, from a patient treated with antithyroid drugs. The TCR was taken from a woman in her twenties or thirties with Graves disease. The chain is built from TRBV19 and TRBJ2-5, with TRBD2 matching 9 bases. The CDR3 sequence is CASSRLAATMGTQYF. The CDR3 DNA reads as TGTGCCAGTAGTCGACTAGCGGCAACAATGGGGACCCAGTACTTC.